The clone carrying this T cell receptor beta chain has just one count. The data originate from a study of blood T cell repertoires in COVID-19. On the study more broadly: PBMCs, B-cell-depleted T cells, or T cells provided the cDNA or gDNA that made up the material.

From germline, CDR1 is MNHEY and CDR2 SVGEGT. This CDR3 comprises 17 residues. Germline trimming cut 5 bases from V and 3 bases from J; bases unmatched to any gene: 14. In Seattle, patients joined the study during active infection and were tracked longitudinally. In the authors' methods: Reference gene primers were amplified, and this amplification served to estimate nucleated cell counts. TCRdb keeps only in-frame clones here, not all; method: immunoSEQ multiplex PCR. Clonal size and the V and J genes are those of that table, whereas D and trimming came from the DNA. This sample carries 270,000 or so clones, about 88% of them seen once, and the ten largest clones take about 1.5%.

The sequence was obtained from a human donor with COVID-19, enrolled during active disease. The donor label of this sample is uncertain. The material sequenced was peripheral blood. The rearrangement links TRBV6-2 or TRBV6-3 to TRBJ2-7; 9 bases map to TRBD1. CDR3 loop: CASSNDRRDRDFYEQYF. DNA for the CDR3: TGTGCCAGCAGTAACGATCGCCGGGACAGGGACTTCTACGAGCAGTACTTC.